The entry below describes one TCR beta chain. The sample is drawn from a study of blood T cell repertoires in COVID-19. At the level of the study: There were acute and convalescent COVID-19 samples, and they came from the United States, Italy and Spain. T cells, B-cell-depleted T cells, or PBMCs provided the cDNA or gDNA that served as material.

Trimming took 3 bases from V and 7 from J; bases not matched to a gene: 4. This CDR3 has 15 residues. Germline CDR1 MNHEY, CDR2 SMNVEV (reference sequence). Clones were sequenced by immunoSEQ multiplex PCR, and TCRdb holds only the in-frame ones, with some missing. This table holds roughly 520,000 clones, approximately 90% found once. Two negative PCRs, clearance, or symptom resolution were required of recovered Cohort 3 donors. The sequencing sample was made of PBMCs or T cells enriched from blood (not recorded which). The chain has TRBV27 and TRBJ2-1, with TRBD1 identical over 12 bases. The origin of this receptor is a woman aged 40 to 50 who had recovered from COVID-19. CDR3 DNA: TGTGCCAGCAGTTTGGGACAGGGGGCTAAAAATGAGCAGTTCTTC. Protein sequence: CASSLGQGAKNEQFF.